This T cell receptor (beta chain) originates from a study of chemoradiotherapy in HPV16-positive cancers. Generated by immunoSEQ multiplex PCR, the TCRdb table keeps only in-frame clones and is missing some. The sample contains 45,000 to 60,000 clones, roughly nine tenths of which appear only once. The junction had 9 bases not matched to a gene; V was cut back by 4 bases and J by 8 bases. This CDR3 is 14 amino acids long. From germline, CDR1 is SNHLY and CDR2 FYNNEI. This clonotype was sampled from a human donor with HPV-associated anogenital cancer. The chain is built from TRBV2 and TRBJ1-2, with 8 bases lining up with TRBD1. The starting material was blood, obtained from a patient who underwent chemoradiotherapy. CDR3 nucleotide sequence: TGTGCCAGCAGTGTAGACAGGGGAAGGTTCGGCTACACCTTC. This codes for CASSVDRGRFGYTF.